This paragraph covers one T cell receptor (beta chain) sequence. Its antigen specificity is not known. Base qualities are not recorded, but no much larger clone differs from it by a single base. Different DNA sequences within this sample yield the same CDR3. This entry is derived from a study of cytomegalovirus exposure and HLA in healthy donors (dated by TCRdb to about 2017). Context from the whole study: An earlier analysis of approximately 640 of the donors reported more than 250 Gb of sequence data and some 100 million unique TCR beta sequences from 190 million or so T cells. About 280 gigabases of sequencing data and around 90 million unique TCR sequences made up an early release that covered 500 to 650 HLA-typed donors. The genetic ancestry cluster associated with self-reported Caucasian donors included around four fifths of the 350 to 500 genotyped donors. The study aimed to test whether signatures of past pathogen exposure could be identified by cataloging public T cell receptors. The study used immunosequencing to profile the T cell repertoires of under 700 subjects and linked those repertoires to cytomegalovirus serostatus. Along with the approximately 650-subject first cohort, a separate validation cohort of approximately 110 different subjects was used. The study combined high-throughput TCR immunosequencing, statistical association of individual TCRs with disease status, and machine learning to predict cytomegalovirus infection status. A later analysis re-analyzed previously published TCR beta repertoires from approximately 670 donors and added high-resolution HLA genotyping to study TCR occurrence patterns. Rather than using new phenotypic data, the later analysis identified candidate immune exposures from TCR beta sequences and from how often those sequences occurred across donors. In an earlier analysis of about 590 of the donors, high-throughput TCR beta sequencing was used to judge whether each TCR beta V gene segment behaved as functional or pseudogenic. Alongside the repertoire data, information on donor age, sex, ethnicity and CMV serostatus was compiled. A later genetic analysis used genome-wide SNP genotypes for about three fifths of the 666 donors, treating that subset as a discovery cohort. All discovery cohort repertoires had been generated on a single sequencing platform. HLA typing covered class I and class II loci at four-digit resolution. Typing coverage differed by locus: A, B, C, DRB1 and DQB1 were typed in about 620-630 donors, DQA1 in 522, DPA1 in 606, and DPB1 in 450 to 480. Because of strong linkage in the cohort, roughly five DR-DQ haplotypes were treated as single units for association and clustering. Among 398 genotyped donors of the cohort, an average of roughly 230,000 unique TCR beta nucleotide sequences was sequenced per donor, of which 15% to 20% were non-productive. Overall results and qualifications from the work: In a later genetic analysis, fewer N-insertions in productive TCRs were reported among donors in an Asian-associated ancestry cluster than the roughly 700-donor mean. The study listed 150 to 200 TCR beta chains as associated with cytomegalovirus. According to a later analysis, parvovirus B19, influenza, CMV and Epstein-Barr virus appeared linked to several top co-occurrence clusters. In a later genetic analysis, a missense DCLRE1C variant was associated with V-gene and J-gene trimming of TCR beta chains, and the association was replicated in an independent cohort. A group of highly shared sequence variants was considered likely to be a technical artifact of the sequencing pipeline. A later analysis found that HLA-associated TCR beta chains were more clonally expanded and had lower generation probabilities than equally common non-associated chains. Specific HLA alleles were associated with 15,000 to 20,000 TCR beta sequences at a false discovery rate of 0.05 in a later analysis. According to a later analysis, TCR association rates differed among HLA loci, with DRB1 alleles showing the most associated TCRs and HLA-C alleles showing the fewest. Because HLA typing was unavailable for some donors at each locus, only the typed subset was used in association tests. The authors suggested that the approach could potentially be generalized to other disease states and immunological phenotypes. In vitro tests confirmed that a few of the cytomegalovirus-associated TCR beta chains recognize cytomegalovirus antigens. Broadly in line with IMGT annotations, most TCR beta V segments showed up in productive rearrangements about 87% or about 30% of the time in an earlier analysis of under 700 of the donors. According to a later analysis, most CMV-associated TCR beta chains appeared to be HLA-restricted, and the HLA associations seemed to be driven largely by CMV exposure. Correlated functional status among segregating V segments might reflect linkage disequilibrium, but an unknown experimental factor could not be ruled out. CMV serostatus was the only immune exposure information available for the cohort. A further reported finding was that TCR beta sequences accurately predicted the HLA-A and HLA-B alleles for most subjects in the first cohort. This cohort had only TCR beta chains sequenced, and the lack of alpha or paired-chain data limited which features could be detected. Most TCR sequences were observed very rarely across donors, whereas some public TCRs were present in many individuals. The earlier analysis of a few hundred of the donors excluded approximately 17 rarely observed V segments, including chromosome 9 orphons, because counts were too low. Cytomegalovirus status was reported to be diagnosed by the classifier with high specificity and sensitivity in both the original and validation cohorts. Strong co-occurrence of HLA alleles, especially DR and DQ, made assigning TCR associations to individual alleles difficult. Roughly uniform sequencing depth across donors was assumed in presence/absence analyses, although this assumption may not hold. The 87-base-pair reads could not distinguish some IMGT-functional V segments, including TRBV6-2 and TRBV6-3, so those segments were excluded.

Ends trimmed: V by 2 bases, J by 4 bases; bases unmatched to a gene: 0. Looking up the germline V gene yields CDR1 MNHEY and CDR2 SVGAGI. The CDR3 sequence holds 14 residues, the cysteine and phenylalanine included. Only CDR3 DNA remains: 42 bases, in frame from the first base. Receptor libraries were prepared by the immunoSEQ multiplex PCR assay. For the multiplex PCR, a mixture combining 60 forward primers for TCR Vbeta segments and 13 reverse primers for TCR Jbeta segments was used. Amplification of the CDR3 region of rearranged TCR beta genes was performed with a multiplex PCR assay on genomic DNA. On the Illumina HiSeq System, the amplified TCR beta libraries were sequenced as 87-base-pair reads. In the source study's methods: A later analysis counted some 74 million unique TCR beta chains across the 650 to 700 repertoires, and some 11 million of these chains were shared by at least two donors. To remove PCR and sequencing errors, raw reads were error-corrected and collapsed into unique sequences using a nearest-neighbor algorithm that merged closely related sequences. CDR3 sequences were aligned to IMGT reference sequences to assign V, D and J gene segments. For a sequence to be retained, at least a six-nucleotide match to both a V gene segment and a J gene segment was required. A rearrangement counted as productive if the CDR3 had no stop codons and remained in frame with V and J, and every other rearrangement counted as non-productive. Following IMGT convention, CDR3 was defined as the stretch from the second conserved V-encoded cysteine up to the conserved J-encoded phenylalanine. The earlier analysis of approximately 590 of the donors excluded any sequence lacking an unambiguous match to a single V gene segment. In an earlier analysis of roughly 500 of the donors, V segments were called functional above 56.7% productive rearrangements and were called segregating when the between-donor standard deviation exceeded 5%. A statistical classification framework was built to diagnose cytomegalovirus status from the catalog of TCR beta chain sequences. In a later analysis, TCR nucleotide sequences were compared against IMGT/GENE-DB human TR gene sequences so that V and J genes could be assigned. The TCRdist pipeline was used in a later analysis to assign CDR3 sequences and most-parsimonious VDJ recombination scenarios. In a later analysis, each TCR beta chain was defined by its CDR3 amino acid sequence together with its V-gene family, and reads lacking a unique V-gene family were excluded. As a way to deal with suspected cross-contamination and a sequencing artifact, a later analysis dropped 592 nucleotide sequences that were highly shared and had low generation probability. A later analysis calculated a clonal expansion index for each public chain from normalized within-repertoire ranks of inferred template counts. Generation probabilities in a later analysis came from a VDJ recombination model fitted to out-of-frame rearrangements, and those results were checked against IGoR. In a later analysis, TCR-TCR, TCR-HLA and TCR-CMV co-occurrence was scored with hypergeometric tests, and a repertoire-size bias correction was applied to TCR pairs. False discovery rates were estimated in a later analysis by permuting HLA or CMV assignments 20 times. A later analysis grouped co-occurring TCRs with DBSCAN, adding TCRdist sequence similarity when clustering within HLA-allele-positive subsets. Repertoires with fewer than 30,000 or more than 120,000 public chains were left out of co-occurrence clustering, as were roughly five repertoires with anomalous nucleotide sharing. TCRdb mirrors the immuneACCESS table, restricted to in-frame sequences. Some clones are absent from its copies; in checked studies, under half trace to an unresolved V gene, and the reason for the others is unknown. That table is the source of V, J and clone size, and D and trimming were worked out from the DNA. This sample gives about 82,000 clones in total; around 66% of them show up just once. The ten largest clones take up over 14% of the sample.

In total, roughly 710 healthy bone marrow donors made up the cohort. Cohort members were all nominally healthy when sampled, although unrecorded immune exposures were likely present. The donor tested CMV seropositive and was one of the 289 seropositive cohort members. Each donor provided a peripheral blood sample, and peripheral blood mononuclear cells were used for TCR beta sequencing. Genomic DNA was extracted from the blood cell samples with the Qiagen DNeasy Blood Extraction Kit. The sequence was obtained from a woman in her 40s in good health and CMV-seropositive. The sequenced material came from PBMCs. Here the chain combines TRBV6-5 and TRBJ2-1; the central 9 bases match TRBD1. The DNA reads TGTGCCAGCAGTTACGGGACAGGGTACAATGAGCAGTTCTTC. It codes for CASSYGTGYNEQFF.